This T cell receptor (beta chain) was recorded in a study of cytomegalovirus exposure and HLA in healthy donors. Background on the study: An early release of data contained approximately 80 million unique TCRs, which came from HLA-typed donors.

The PCR ran on 60 Vbeta and 13 Jbeta primers. Some clones are missing from TCRdb's copy, which holds only in-frame ones; the method was immunoSEQ multiplex PCR. The sample comprises around 120,000 clones, 50% to 65% of which are singletons, and more than 8% rests with the top ten. V gave up 0 bases and J gave up 0 bases; unmatched junction bases: 5. The CDR3 sequence is 17 residues long. The V and J genes are TRBV5-3 and TRBJ2-2; 7 nucleotides agree with TRBD1. TRBV5-3 is reported as an ORF; its role is uncertain. The sequenced sample was PBMCs. This TCR was sampled from a woman aged 40 to 50 in good health and CMV-seropositive. The CDR3: CARSLAGTAANTGELFF. The CDR3 nucleotides read TGTGCCAGAAGCTTGGCCGGGACAGCCGCGAACACCGGGGAGCTGTTTTTT.